The 13 T cell receptor beta chains below were found in one sample sequenced in a study of a mutant IDH1 vaccine in newly diagnosed glioma. The assay was immunoSEQ multiplex PCR, and TCRdb's table has in-frame clones only and misses some. The sample contains about 56,000 clones, 70% to 90% of which appear only once. Their antigens remain unidentified. Time point noted: week 35, safety follow-up. It was 300 ug of mutant IDH1 20-mer peptide that made up each vaccine dose, given with topical imiquimod. Here the sequenced sample was PBMCs, taken from a glioma patient whose treatment included an IDH1 peptide vaccine. Receptors were obtained from a man aged 40-50 years with glioma.

V usage is TRBV7-9 and J usage is TRBJ1-5; tentative D call: TRBD1 (5 bases). Between the trimmed V and J ends, which lost 4 bases and 6 bases, there was a span of 19 bases. The germline V gene has CDR1 SEHNR and CDR2 FQNEAQ (reference sequence). This CDR3 is built from 16 residues. CDR3 amino acids: CASSSNAGGFGQPQHF. DNA of the CDR3: TGTGCCAGCAGCTCCAATGCTGGGGGGTTCGGTCAGCCCCAGCATTTT. Full variable domain (missing parts from reference TRBV7-9 and TRBJ1-5): DTGVSQNPRHKITKRGQNVTFRCDPISEHNRLYWYRQTLGQGPEFLTYFQNEAQLEKSRLLSDRFSAERPKGSFSTLEIQRTEQGDSAMYLCASSSNAGGFGQPQHFGDGTRLSIL.

The V gene is TRBV2, the J gene TRBJ2-5; 14 nucleotides align to TRBD2. V shed 5 bases, J shed 3 bases, and the junction held 5 bases outside the gene matches. The CDR3 extends over 16 amino acids. Germline CDR1 and CDR2: SNHLY and FYNNEI. Here the CDR3 DNA reads TGTGCCAGCAGTTTAAGGACTAGCGGGAGGAAAGAGACCCAGTACTTC. Protein sequence: CASSLRTSGRKETQYF.

In this sample, this clone turned up a few times. This chain connects TRBV9 to TRBJ1-3; 7 bases map to TRBD1. Germline CDR1 is SGDLS and CDR2 is YYNGEE. The CDR3 is made up of 14 amino acids. The V segment lost 5 bases and the J segment 0 bases; nucleotides outside the gene matches: 2. This CDR3 reads CASSSGGSGNTIYF. As DNA, the CDR3 is TGTGCCAGCAGTTCAGGGGGCTCTGGAAACACCATATATTTT.

The V gene is TRBV4-1, the J gene TRBJ2-1, with 8 bases matching TRBD2. CDR3 length: 15 amino acids. From germline, CDR1 is MGHRA and CDR2 YSYEKL. With 4 bases clipped from V and 7 bases from J, the junction kept 9 bases outside the gene matches. The CDR3 sequence: CASSRGGRSGNEQFF. In DNA form, the CDR3 reads TGCGCCAGCAGCCGGGGCGGGAGGTCAGGGAATGAGCAGTTCTTC.

The V and J genes are TRBV28 and TRBJ1-4; D not resolved. Germline V gene data show CDR1 as MDHEN and CDR2 as SYDVKM. This CDR3 has 14 residues. V lost 8 bases and J lost 2, with 12 bases in between. The CDR3 DNA sequence: TGTGCCAGCGCAATCCGGTGGACTAATGAAAAACTGTTTTTT. Encoded protein: CASAIRWTNEKLFF.

The chain uses TRBV4-2 and TRBJ2-3, with TRBD2 identical over 12 bases. Germline lookup yields CDR1 LGHNA and CDR2 YNFKEQ. There are 17 residues in the CDR3. V lost 3 bases, J lost 3 bases, and 7 bases stayed unmatched. This chain's CDR3 is CASSQFKTSGRTDTQYF. In DNA, the CDR3 is TGTGCCAGCAGCCAGTTCAAGACTAGCGGGAGAACAGATACGCAGTATTTT.

This rearrangement joins TRBV7-9 to TRBJ2-4, with D perhaps being TRBD1 or TRBD2 (5 bases each). This CDR3 has 16 amino acids. Germline CDR1 and CDR2: SEHNR and FQNEAQ (reference sequence). The germline V and J ends were trimmed by 1 base and 0 bases, with 10 bases remaining between them. This CDR3 reads CASSLEGTLAKNIQYF. The CDR3 bases are TGTGCCAGCAGCTTAGAAGGGACGCTAGCCAAAAACATTCAGTACTTC.

The V gene is TRBV4-2, the J gene TRBJ1-2; D possibly corresponds to TRBD1 (6 bases). This CDR3 spans 16 amino acids. V shed 3 bases and J shed 2 bases, with 16 bases lying between them. The germline V gene encodes CDR1 LGHNA and CDR2 YNFKEQ. The CDR3 protein is CASSQPDRGSNYGYTF. The CDR3 region has the DNA TGTGCCAGCAGCCAGCCTGATAGGGGGTCCAACTATGGCTACACCTTC.

The chain carries TRBV19 and TRBJ2-7; D remains unclear. Germline V gene lookup returns CDR1 LNHDA and CDR2 SQIVND (reference sequence). The CDR3 is made up of 13 amino acids. V was trimmed by 5 bases and J by 2 bases, leaving 10 bases between them. CDR3 residues: CASSGDPPYEQYF. The CDR3 DNA reads as TGTGCCAGTAGTGGTGACCCCCCCTACGAGCAGTACTTC.

The chain uses TRBV7-2 and TRBJ2-1; D unresolved. CDR3 length: 15 amino acids. V was clipped by 6 bases and J by 5 bases, with 17 bases between them. Per the germline V gene, CDR1 is SGHTA and CDR2 is FQGNSA. This chain's CDR3 is CASRWDMPLNNEQFF. CDR3 DNA sequence: TGTGCCAGCAGGTGGGATATGCCGCTCAACAATGAGCAGTTCTTC.

The chain uses TRBV5-6 and TRBJ2-5; 7 nucleotides match TRBD1. The CDR3 consists of 15 residues. The germline gives CDR1 SGHDT, CDR2 YYEEEE. V dropped 5 bases and J dropped 2; count of bases not matched to a gene: 9. This CDR3 is CASSFGQADQETQYF. For the CDR3, the DNA is TGTGCCAGCAGTTTCGGACAGGCCGATCAAGAGACCCAGTACTTC.

V usage is TRBV7-2 and J usage is TRBJ1-5; D is unresolved. Germline V gene lookup returns CDR1 SGHTA and CDR2 FQGNSA. Trimming left V 1 base short and J 2 bases short, with 6 bases between. The CDR3 contains 14 residues. The CDR3 sequence: CASSLGRGNQPQHF. CDR3 DNA: TGTGCCAGCAGCTTAGGTAGGGGCAATCAGCCCCAGCATTTT.

This chain links TRBV18 with TRBJ2-2; D perhaps matches TRBD2 (5 bases). The V gene's germline CDR1 is KGHSH and CDR2 LQKENI. This CDR3 is built from 14 residues. V lost 3 bases and J lost 8, with 13 bases in between. CDR3 DNA: TGTGCCAGCTCACCGGCCCTAGCCGGAGGGGAGCTGTTTTTT. This gives the protein CASSPALAGGELFF.